Reported below is one TCR beta chain. The specificity of this receptor is unknown. No much larger clonotype is one base removed from it; base qualities were not supplied. This entry comes from a study of blood T cells in healthy people across ages (dated by TCRdb to the mid-2010s). Some background on the complete study: In model experiments, template switching captured about one uniquely barcoded TCR beta cDNA molecule for every two T cells. The donors were split into four age groups: young (average 16 years), middle-aged (roughly 40), aged (around 67) and long-lived (under 85). For two donors (one aged 18 to 30 and one aged 80 or older), the study analyzed two additional independent replicas of 1 million unique cDNA reads from the same blood draw. To track age-related changes in TCR beta repertoire diversity, the study relied on deep sequencing normalized with unique cDNA molecular identifiers.

Trimming takes 6 bases off V and 5 bases off J; junction bases not matched to a gene: 8. The CDR3 goes from the cysteine to the phenylalanine over 14 residues. The kept DNA is CDR3 alone, 42 bases in frame from the first base. Systemically healthy Caucasian individuals from Russia, some 38 in total and aged about 6 to 100 years, were included as donors. Each donor gave about 9.2 milliliters of peripheral blood, drawn into EDTA-treated Vacutainer tubes. Ficoll-Paque density-gradient centrifugation was used to isolate PBMCs, with at least 6.5 million per sample. Total RNA, at least 5.5 micrograms per sample, was extracted from PBMCs with Trizol reagent. Naive CD45RAhigh/CD27high T cell percentages were measured by flow cytometry on a PBMC aliquot from every donor. The library relied on 5' RACE. This sample was sequenced with an Illumina HiSeq 2500. A second PCR of 7 to 11 cycles was performed with a sample-barcoded 5' primer and a J-beta primer mix. Each TCR beta cDNA molecule received a unique molecular identifier from a template-switch 5' adaptor carrying 12 random nucleotides. Each sample yielded at least 2.5 million CDR3-containing paired-end reads. First-strand cDNA was synthesized from all RNA with the Mint cDNA synthesis kit, primed by a TRBC-specific oligonucleotide. After uracil-DNA glycosylase treatment, a first 18-cycle PCR used universal primers M1SS and BC2_uni_R on all cDNA. Regarding the original processing steps: Normalization of each sample was performed by random selection of 1 million high-quality reads, each carrying a distinct molecular identifier. Reads sharing molecular identifiers were discarded rather than binned into consensus sequences. MiTCR, with a Q25 quality threshold and the strictest error-elimination algorithm, was used for CDR3 identification, clonotype clustering and error correction. A nonparametric unseen species model using Euler transformation provided a lower-bound estimate of total TCR beta diversity. TCRdb took the public reads, trimmed them with fastp at Q25, ran MiXCR for clone calling and kept in-frame beta chains. Each entry merges the rows of one CDR3 protein and shows their most common DNA and genes. These V and J calls rely on TCRdb rather than the paper's analysis. The sample records 800,000 to 950,000 distinct CDR3 sequences, roughly 29% of which are singletons. The leading ten clones occupy about 9.4% of the sample.

Results and caveats for the whole study, not just this receptor: The percentage of naive T cells measured by flow cytometry correlated strongly with observed TCR beta diversity. Because donor CMV infection status was unknown, age-related changes in expanded clonotypes were potentially confounded. Compared with the aged group, the long-lived group had more naive CD4+ T cells, fewer expanded clones and increased TCR diversity, a pattern suggesting age selection. Since profiling was done on bulk unsorted PBMCs, naive and antigen-experienced compartments could not be conclusively compared. Observed TCR beta diversity per million T cells fell roughly linearly with age, and a significant reduction was already apparent by age approximately 40. Estimates of total diversity based on one million sequenced T cells were considered lower bounds and underestimates.

These data also featured in a second study, about T cells of mothers and their children. Looking at the second paper: Nine systemically healthy Caucasian individuals, comprising three mothers and their six children, were included as donors. cDNA synthesis consumed the entire amount of extracted RNA, loaded at 1.5 ug RNA in each 15 ul reaction. In the second PCR, sample barcodes and 2-4 random nucleotides were introduced via the M1S primer. More than 9 million TCR beta CDR3 reads were obtained from each mother, and about 3 million reads were obtained from each child. Thymic selection similarly shapes TCR recombination output in related and unrelated pairs, with minor effect from inherited differences. Normalized repertoire overlap was always slightly but never significantly higher in related than unrelated mother-child pairs. Persistent microchimeric T cell clones were not detected, at a sensitivity of 85 to 100 clones per million clonotypes. In the study, deep NGS was used to compare the TCR beta repertoires of mothers and children, and features distinguishing related mother-child pairs from unrelated individuals were sought. Mothers averaged about 37 +/- 4 years of age and children averaged roughly 10 +/- 4 years. Libraries were sequenced on Illumina HiSeq 2000 with 100+100 nt paired-end reads after adapter ligation with NEBNext reagents. To prevent cross-contamination, the mother and child libraries were prepared a month apart and were sequenced in separate runs. Between about 500,000 and 2,300,000 distinct TCR beta clonotypes were identified per donor. Naive TCR beta clonotypes were estimated from low-frequency clonotypes matched to each donor's FACS-determined naive share, without sorting.

Sequenced input: blood. The source is a woman between 35 and 50 years old in good health. The sequence is built from TRBV12-3 or TRBV12-4 and TRBJ1-1; TRBD1 aligns with 8 central bases. The DNA sequence is given as TGTGCCAGCAGCTCGGCCCAGGGGGCAACTGAAGCTTTCTTT. It codes for CASSSAQGATEAFF.